The present entry profiles one T cell receptor (beta chain) with its context. Its cognate antigen has yet to be identified. No much larger clone exists at a distance of one base, and base qualities are not known. This sample was taken from a study of control samples from healthy donors and cancer patients (dated by TCRdb to about 2020). The library was obtained by the immunoSEQ multiplex PCR assay. In TCRdb, the immuneACCESS table is reduced to in-frame sequences with V and J assigned. These tables do not hold every clone; where another copy was compared, an unresolved V gene accounts for under half, and the others remain unexplained. The sample contains about 98,000 clones, roughly three quarters of them found a single time. The ten largest clones add up to 10% of the sample. This TCR came from a woman aged 30 to 39 in good health. Sequencing was done on a sample of blood.

The CDR3 in this case is CASSAGDSGHANVLTF. The nucleotide sequence reads TGTGCCAGCAGCGCAGGGGACTCGGGGCACGCCAACGTCCTGACTTTC. The chain is assembled from TRBV5-6 and TRBJ2-6; the D region is possibly TRBD1 or TRBD2, each matching across 6 bases. The germline V gene gives CDR1 as SGHDT and CDR2 as YYEEEE. Measured from the cysteine to the phenylalanine, the CDR3 is 16 residues long. Of all the DNA, just the CDR3 is kept, 48 bases in frame from base 1. The junction shows trimming of 4 bases on V and 7 bases on J, plus 18 bases between the germline ends.